This T cell receptor beta chain is from a study of blood T cell repertoires in COVID-19. Data came from immunoSEQ multiplex PCR; TCRdb stores just in-frame clones and leaves some out. The sample has some 350,000 clones, around four fifths seen once. The length of the CDR3 is 15 residues. Germline V lookup: CDR1 ENHRY, CDR2 SYGVKD. Trimming removed 4 bases at V and 1 base at J, with 14 bases between. This sequence originates from a man aged 30 to 39 with active or convalescent COVID-19. Sequencing was carried out using peripheral blood. The rearrangement links TRBV10-3 to TRBJ2-7; TRBD2 is a possible D gene (6 bases). The CDR3 region has the DNA TGTGCCATCAGTGTGCGGGGCGAGGAGTCCTACGAGCAGTACTTC. This codes for CAISVRGEESYEQYF.